This TCR beta chain was found in a study of T cells expressing NK-cell markers (dated by TCRdb to about 2020). About the study as a whole: TCR beta-chain repertoires were profiled in sorted CD3+CD56+NKG2C+, CD3+CD56+NKG2C- and CD3+CD56-NKG2C+ T-cell subsets from about 8 donors. Among the eight sequenced donors, seven were HCMV-seropositive and one was HCMV-seronegative. Sequencing of the libraries produced 2 x 150 bp reads on Illumina HiSeq 2000/2500, MiSeq or NextSeq. The study sequenced eight donors, all healthy volunteers chosen at random: three men and five women. Points the paper makes about the study in general: In several donors, the dominant CD3+CD56+NKG2C+ clonotypes were among the top 10 CD8+ clonotypes and accounted for about 1.0-7.0% of CD8+ T cells. Those dominant clonotypes were again the most abundant among CD3+CD56-NKG2C+ cells in a few donors, at roughly 25-60.1%. It remained unclear whether the expanded NKG2C-expressing T cell clones were specific for HCMV antigens.

The germline V gene (reference sequence) supplies CDR1 DFQATT and CDR2 SNEGSKA. Counted from cysteine to phenylalanine, this CDR3 has 15 amino acids. A DNA sequence was not provided. A commercial ELISA kit detecting HCMV-specific IgG in serum was used to determine HCMV serostatus. Peripheral blood mononuclear cells were isolated from blood by Ficoll density gradient centrifugation. TCRdb shows the sequencer as Illumina HiSeq 2000. The TCR beta cDNA libraries were made using 5'RACE template switching, a step that added both a universal primer site and unique molecular identifiers. Synthesis of cDNA was primed from the TCR beta constant segment and was followed by two consecutive PCR amplification steps. The original methods were these. MIGEC was used to demultiplex reads and group the reads by UMI, and MiTCR was used to assemble and quantify clonotypes. To remove erroneous sequences, TCR cDNA sequences were retained only when supported by two or more reads. The tcR package was used for downstream repertoire analysis, with clonotypes matched between fractions based on CDR3 nucleotide sequence plus V segment. Antigen specificity was annotated against VDJdb with VDJmatch, allowing one amino acid substitution in CDR3. TCRdb reprocessed the reads, and each CDR3 protein sequence is entered once, without DNA. The V and J calls shown here were made by TCRdb, not taken from the authors' results. The sample table on file contains roughly 180,000 distinct CDR3 sequences. The top ten clonotypes cover roughly 20% of the sample.

As for this clonotype: Its antigen is still unknown.

Sequenced: blood T cells: a sorted CD56 or NKG2C T cell subset, CD4+ or CD8+ T cells, or bulk PBMC T cells (not recorded which). The receptor chain draws on TRBV20-1 and TRBJ2-1; the TCRdb call, TRBD2, lacks DNA for checking. The clonotype originates from a woman aged 18 to 69 in good health. The CDR3 protein sequence reads: CSAPPRTSRRNEQFF.